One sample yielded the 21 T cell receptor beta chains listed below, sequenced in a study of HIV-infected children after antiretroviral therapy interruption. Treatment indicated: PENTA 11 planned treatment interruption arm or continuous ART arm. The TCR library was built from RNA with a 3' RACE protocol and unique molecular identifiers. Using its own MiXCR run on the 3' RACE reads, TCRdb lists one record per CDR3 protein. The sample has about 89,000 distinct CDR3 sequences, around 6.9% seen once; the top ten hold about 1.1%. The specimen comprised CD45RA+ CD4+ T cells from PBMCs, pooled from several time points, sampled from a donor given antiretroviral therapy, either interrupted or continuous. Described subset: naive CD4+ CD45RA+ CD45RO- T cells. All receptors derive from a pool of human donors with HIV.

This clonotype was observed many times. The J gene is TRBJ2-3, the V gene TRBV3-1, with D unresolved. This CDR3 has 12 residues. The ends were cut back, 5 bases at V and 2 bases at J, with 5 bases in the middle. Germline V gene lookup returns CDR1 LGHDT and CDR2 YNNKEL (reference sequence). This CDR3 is CASSYNTDTQYF. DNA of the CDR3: TGTGCCAGCAGCTATAACACAGATACGCAGTATTTT.

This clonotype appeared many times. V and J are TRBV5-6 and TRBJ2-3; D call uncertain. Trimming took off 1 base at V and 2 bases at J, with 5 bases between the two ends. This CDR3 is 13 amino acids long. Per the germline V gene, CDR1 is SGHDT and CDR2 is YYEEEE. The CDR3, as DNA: TGTGCCAGCAGCTTGCTGCACACAGATACGCAGTATTTT. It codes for CASSLLHTDTQYF.

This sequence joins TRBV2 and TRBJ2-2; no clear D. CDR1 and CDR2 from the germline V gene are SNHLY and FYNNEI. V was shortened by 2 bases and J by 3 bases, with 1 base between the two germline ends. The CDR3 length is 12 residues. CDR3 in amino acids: CASSEYTGELFF. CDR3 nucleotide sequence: TGTGCCAGCAGTGAATACACCGGGGAGCTGTTTTTT.

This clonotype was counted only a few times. The CDR3 sequence: CASGWDSLGQPQHF. CDR3 nucleotide sequence: TGTGCCAGTGGTTGGGACAGTTTGGGTCAGCCCCAGCATTTT. This chain joins TRBV19 and TRBJ1-5; 7 nucleotides line up with TRBD1. V was clipped by 8 bases and J by 6 bases; unmatched bases: 10. Germline V lookup: CDR1 LNHDA, CDR2 SQIVND (reference sequence). The CDR3 has 14 amino acids. Full variable domain (remainder filled in from reference TRBV19 and TRBJ1-5): DGGITQSPKYLFRKEGQNVTLSCEQNLNHDAMYWYRQDPGQGLRLIYYSQIVNDFQKGDIAEGYSVSREKKESFPLTVTSAQKNPTAFYLCASGWDSLGQPQHFGDGTRLSIL.

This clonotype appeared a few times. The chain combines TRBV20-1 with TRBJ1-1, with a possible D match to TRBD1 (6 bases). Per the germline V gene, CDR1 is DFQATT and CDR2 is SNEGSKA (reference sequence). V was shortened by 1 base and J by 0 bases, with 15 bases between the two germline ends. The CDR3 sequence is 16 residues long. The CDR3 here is CSARGGWGAVNTEAFF. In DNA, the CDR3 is TGCAGTGCTAGAGGGGGATGGGGGGCAGTGAACACTGAAGCTTTCTTT.

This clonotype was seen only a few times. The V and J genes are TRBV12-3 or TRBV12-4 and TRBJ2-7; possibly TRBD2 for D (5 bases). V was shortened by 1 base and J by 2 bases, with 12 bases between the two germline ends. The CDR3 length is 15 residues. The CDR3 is CASSLGLPGTYEQYF. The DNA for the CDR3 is TGTGCCAGCAGTTTAGGACTACCTGGCACCTACGAGCAGTACTTC.

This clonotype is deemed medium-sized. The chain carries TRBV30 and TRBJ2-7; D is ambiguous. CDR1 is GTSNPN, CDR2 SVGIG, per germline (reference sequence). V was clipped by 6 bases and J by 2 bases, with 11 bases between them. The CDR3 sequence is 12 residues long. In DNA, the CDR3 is TGTGCCTGCTCCCGGAGAGCCTACGAGCAGTACTTC. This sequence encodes CACSRRAYEQYF.

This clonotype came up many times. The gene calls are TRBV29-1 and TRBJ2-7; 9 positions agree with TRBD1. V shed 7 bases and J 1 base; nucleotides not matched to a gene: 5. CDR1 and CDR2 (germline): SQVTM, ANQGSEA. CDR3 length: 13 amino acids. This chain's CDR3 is CSAGTGRSYEQYF. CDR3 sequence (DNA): TGCAGCGCCGGGACAGGGCGGTCCTACGAGCAGTACTTC.

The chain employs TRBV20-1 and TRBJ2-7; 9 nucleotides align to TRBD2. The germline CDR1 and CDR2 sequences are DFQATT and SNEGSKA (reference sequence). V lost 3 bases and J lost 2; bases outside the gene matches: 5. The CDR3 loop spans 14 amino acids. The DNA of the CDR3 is TGCAGTGCTAGGATCAGCGGGAGGACCTACGAGCAGTACTTC. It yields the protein CSARISGRTYEQYF.

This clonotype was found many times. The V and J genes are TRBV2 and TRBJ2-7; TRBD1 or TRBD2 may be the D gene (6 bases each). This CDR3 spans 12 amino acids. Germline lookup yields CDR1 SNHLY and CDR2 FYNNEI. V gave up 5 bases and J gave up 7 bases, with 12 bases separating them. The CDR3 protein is CASSRTGREQYF. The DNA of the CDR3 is TGTGCCAGCAGTCGAACAGGGAGGGAGCAGTACTTC.

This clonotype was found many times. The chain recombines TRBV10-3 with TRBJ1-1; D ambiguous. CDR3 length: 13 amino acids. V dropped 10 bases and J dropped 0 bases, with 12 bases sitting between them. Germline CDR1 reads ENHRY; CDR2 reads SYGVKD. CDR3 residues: CASRDIMNTEAFF. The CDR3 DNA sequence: TGTGCCAGCCGGGATATCATGAACACTGAAGCTTTCTTT.

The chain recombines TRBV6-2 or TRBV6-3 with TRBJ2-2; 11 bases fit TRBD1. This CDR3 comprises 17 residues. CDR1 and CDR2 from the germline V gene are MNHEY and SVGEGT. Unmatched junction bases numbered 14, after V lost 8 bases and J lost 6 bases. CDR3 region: CASAGFRGGQGAGELFF. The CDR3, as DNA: TGTGCCAGCGCGGGATTCCGGGGGGGACAGGGGGCCGGGGAGCTGTTTTTT.

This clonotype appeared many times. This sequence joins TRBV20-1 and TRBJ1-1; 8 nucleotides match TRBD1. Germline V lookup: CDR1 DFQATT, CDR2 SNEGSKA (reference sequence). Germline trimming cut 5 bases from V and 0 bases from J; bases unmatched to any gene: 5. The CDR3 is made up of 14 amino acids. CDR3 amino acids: CSARRTGLNTEAFF. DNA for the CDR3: TGCAGTGCTCGAAGGACAGGGCTGAACACTGAAGCTTTCTTT.

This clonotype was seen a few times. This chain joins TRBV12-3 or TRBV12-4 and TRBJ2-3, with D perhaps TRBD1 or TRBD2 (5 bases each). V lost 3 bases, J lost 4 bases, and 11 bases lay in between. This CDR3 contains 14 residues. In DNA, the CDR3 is TGTGCCAGCAGTTTGGGGGATGGGGCAGATACGCAGTATTTT. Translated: CASSLGDGADTQYF.

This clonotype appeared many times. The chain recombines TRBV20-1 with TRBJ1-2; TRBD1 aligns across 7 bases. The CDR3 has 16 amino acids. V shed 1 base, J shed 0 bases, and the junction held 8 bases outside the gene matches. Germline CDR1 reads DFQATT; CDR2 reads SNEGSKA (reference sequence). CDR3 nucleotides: TGCAGTGCTAGAGCGTATTCGGACAGGACTAACTATGGCTACACCTTC. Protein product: CSARAYSDRTNYGYTF.

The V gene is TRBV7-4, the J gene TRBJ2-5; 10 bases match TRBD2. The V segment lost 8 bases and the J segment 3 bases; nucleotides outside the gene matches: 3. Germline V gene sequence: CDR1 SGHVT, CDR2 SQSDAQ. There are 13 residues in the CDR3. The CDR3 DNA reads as TGTGCCAGCCGAGCGGGGGGGGAAGAGACCCAGTACTTC. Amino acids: CASRAGGEETQYF.

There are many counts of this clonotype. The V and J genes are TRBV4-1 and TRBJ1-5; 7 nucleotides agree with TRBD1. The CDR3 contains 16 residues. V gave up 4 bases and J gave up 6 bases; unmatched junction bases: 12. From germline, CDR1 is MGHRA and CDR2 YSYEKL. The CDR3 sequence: CASSPDDRAWGQPQHF. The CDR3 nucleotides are TGCGCCAGCAGCCCCGATGACAGGGCTTGGGGTCAGCCCCAGCATTTT.

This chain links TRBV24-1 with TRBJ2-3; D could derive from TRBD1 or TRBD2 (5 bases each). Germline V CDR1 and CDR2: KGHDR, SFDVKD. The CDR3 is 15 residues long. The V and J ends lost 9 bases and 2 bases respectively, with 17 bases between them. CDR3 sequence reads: CATGSTGGHTDTQYF. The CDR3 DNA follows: TGTGCCACCGGAAGCACAGGAGGTCACACAGATACGCAGTATTTT.

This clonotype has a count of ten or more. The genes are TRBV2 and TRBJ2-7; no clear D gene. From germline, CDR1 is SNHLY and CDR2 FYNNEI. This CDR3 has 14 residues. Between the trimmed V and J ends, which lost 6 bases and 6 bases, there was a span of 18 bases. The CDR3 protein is CASRNPLTAAEQYF. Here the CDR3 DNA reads TGTGCCAGCAGAAATCCGCTGACTGCAGCCGAGCAGTACTTC.

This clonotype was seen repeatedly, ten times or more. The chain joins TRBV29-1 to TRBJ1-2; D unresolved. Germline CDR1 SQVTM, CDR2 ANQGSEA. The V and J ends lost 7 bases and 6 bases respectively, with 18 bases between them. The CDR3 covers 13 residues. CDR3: CSGALSALDGYTF. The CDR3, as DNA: TGCAGCGGAGCTCTTTCGGCTTTGGATGGCTACACCTTC.

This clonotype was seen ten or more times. CDR3 in amino acids: CSAARVAGIQETQYF. The CDR3 nucleotides read TGCAGTGCGGCCCGGGTAGCGGGGATCCAAGAGACCCAGTACTTC. The chain employs TRBV20-1 and TRBJ2-5, with TRBD2 matching over 8 bases. The junction had 10 bases not matched to a gene; V was cut back by 6 bases and J by 1 base. CDR3 length equals 15 residues. The V gene's germline CDR1 is DFQATT and CDR2 SNEGSKA (reference sequence).